This record concerns one TCR beta chain sequence. Its antigen is not identified. This entry belongs to a study of T cell responses to AZD1222 COVID-19 vaccine. General study points: None of the repertoires were sampled until the peak T cell response had passed.

Method: immunoSEQ multiplex PCR; TCRdb's copy keeps in-frame clones and lacks some. This table has under 150,000 clones, 90% appearing once. The CDR3 is 15 residues long. V lost 8 bases to trimming and J lost 0 bases, with 14 bases between them. CDR1 MGHRA and CDR2 YSYEKL come from the germline V gene. This sequence was found in an adult in good health. Here the sequenced sample was peripheral blood, taken on day 0 of AZD1222 vaccination. The chain couples TRBV4-1 to TRBJ1-3, with D unclear. CDR3 amino acids: CASQTQENSGNTIYF. The CDR3 DNA sequence: TGCGCCAGCCAAACCCAGGAAAACTCTGGAAACACCATATATTTT.